This T cell receptor (beta chain) was sequenced in a study of T cell responses to AZD1222 COVID-19 vaccine. Study results and limitations: Seropositive AZD1222 recipients at baseline numbered only five or six. Females made up more of the donors, who were largely white British, and clonal diversity may have come out too low.

Clones were read by immunoSEQ multiplex PCR, and TCRdb kept only the in-frame ones, dropping some. The table shows some 150,000 clones, with approximately 91% occurring only once. In regard to this clone: Its antigen is not identified.

Germline V CDR1 and CDR2: SGHTA, FQGNSA. The CDR3 contains 12 residues. Trimming took 4 bases from V and 4 from J; bases not matched to a gene: 0. This receptor was identified in an adult who received the MenACWY meningococcal vaccine as a control. The chain couples TRBV7-2 to TRBJ1-2, with 7 bases lining up with TRBD1. The specimen comprised peripheral blood, sampled 28 days after the second dose of the MenACWY control vaccine. The CDR3: CASSWDSYGYTF. CDR3 sequence (DNA): TGTGCCAGCAGCTGGGACAGCTATGGCTACACCTTC.